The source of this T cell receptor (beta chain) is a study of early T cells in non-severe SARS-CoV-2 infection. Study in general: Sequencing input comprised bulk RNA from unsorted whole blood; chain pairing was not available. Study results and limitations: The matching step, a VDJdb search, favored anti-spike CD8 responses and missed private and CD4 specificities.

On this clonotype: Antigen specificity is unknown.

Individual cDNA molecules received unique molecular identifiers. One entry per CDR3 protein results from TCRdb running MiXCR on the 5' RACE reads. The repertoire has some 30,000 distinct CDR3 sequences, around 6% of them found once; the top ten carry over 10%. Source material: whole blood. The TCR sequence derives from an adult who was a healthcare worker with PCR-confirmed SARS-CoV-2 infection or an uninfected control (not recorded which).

CDR3 nucleotides: TGTGCCAGCAGGGCTAGCGGGGGGGCCAACTACAATGAGCAGTTCTTC. As protein: CASRASGGANYNEQFF. The J gene is TRBJ2-1, the V gene TRBV12-3 or TRBV12-4, with 12 nucleotides matching TRBD2. The CDR3 consists of 16 residues. J gave up 3 bases and V 6 bases, and 6 bases lay outside the gene matches.